This is a list of T cell receptor beta chains from one sample in a study of blood T cell repertoires in COVID-19. TCRdb's table, derived via immunoSEQ multiplex PCR, lists solely in-frame clones and lacks some. The sample has about 290,000 clones; around 81% are singletons. The source material was peripheral blood. The receptors stem from a woman aged 45-59 years with active or convalescent COVID-19. Both conserved end residues are trimmed from each CDR3.

v_call	cdr3_length	cdr3_aa
TRBV6-5	12	ASGGDRGNYGYT
TRBV9	11	ASSPTGFYGYT
TRBV21-1	15	ASSKVSGGRPDYEQY
TRBV4-2	15	ASSQEARDSSGNTIY
TRBV7-9	15	ASSLAQGGLKDTEAF
TRBV6-4	12	ASRDGLNNNEQF
TRBV27	14	ASSFLGLAGENEQF
TRBV7-8	14	ASSKVNRDRGYEQY
TRBV5-4	13	ASSLEGSNTGELF
TRBV4-1	15	ASSPTPPTDYNSPLH
TRBV7-2	12	ASSFPSAGSTQH
TRBV29-1	11	SVAGIRQEKLF
TRBV9	12	ASSGPGSFREAF
TRBV12-3/TRBV12-4	10	ASTYSNQPQH
TRBV5-1	14	ASSLGLAGGRDEQF
TRBV11-2	16	ASSPLVGLRTGAETQY
TRBV20-1	15	SASPGLAGAALHIQY
TRBV3-1/TRBV3-2	12	ASSQARDSYEQY
TRBV5-1	11	ASRRTGVNEQY
TRBV5-1	13	ASSSGTSPPGELF
TRBV5-6	15	ASSLAGTRGTSYGYT
TRBV27	13	ASSFRGGVTDTQY
TRBV11-2	12	ASSLDQGPPEAF
TRBV5-8	12	ASSLVQVVSPLH
TRBV5-1	12	ASSHAMNTGELF
TRBV7-9	13	ASSSGGWGRDTQY
TRBV11-2	12	ASSLDRGHNEQF
TRBV24-1	14	ATSDLSSGTYNEQF
TRBV5-1	14	ASSLLPQHPEETQY
TRBV7-7	13	ASSLVTGPQVEQF
TRBV28	15	ASSLLRTGLSVVTIY
TRBV4-1	14	ASSPSLAGTYDEQF
TRBV5-6	12	ASSLTSGPYEQY
TRBV6-5	11	ASSYEEDGEQF
TRBV10-3	13	AISESIFTPYEQY
TRBV15	12	ATSIDETDYGYT
TRBV9	13	ASSVWDRGRTEAF
TRBV27	14	ASRPVTSGSLSEQF
TRBV24-1	11	ATSDVRADTQY
TRBV15	12	ATSRAGSSYEQY
TRBV27	13	ASSYRRGGRGEAF
TRBV15	15	ATSRETRLLSYNEQF
TRBV15	12	ATTGDRRYEKLF
TRBV6-7	15	ASLQRDSSFEGTEAF
TRBV5-6	14	ASSLVGTRNQETQY
TRBV18	13	ASSPSGGSNQPQH
TRBV28	12	ASLPGARHYGYT
TRBV2	10	ASSAGAYGYT
TRBV5-4	15	ASSSGLGGGPPYEQY
TRBV7-9	14	ASSFTRTRSPDTQY
TRBV7-7	12	ASSSDRVGYGYT
TRBV6-1	11	ASSESGNQPQH
TRBV19	13	ASSIGAGNNQPQH
TRBV5-5	18	ASSPGPGSSGRPTYNEQF